Each of the 14 T cell receptor beta chains below was sequenced from the same sample in a study of type 1 and type 2 diabetes patients. Amplification started from genomic DNA. The TCR beta CDR3 region was amplified using 30 forward and 13 reverse primers. TCRdb redid the calling of the multiplex PCR reads with MiXCR, one entry per CDR3 protein. The repertoire holds more than 250,000 distinct CDR3 sequences, with more than 40% as singletons. Sample: peripheral blood mononuclear cells (PBMCs). These receptors were obtained from a man aged 18 to 29 with type 2 diabetes.

This chain links TRBV6-2 or TRBV6-3 with TRBJ2-3, with D possibly TRBD2 on 7 matching bases. The CDR3 runs to 16 residues. Germline V gives CDR1 MNHEY, CDR2 SVGEGT. The germline V and J ends were trimmed by 4 bases and 3 bases, with 17 bases remaining between them. CDR3 protein: CASSSRGGLGTDTQYF. Here the CDR3 DNA reads TGTGCCAGCAGTTCCCGCGGGGGCCTAGGAACAGATACGCAGTATTTT.

The rearrangement joins TRBV19 to TRBJ1-5; the match to TRBD1 covers 8 bases. V was clipped by 3 bases and J by 6 bases; unmatched bases: 7. Germline values: CDR1 LNHDA, CDR2 SQIVND (reference sequence). This CDR3 spans 15 amino acids. CDR3 in amino acids: CASSIPGGGGQPQHF. CDR3 bases: TGTGCCAGTAGTATCCCAGGGGGCGGTGGTCAGCCCCAGCATTTT.

This clonotype came up many times. The chain couples TRBV7-6 to TRBJ2-7; 9 bases are shared with TRBD2. The germline V gene has CDR1 SGHVS and CDR2 FNYEAQ. Germline trimming cut 1 base from V and 4 bases from J; bases unmatched to any gene: 5. The CDR3 has 15 residues. The CDR3 bases are TGTGCCAGCAGCTTAGAGGCTAGCGGGATTTACGAGCAGTACTTC. Its translation: CASSLEASGIYEQYF.

This clonotype showed up just once. The rearrangement uses TRBV5-1 and TRBJ2-3; a possible D gene is TRBD2 (6 bases). CDR1 SGHRS and CDR2 YFSETQ come from the germline V gene. V lost 8 bases and J 5 bases, leaving 18 bases between the germline ends. The CDR3 covers 14 residues. This chain's CDR3 is CASTERAGIDTQYF. The DNA for the CDR3 is TGCGCCAGTACTGAAAGGGCGGGAATAGATACGCAGTATTTT.

For the CDR3, the DNA is TGTGCCAGCAGCAGATGGACGGAAGAGACCCAGTACTTC. It specifies CASSRWTEETQYF. This sequence joins TRBV11-2 and TRBJ2-5; D remains ambiguous. CDR1 is SGHAT and CDR2 is FQNNGV in the germline V gene. Between the trimmed V and J ends, which lost 5 bases and 3 bases, there was a span of 10 bases. CDR3 length: 13 amino acids.

In the case of this clonotype: A junction end diverges from the germline sequence, so it may reflect a read error. The chain recombines TRBV15 with TRBJ1-1; 10 nucleotides align to TRBD1. In germline, CDR1 is LNHNV, CDR2 YYDKDF (reference sequence). The CDR3 has 14 amino acids. CDR3 protein: CAISRDRGNTEAFF. In DNA, the CDR3 is TGTGCCATCAGCAGGGACAGGGGAAACACTGAAGCTTTCTTT.

For this clonotype: One junction end does not reproduce the germline sequence, and a read error may be involved. The chain couples TRBV2 to TRBJ1-6, with 9 bases aligning to TRBD1. The germline gives CDR1 SNHLY, CDR2 FYNNEI. The CDR3 contains 15 residues. The DNA of the CDR3 is TGTGCCAGCAGAGAGCTGGACAGGGGTAATTTACCCCTCCACTTT. The encoded protein is CASRELDRGNLPLHF.

This clonotype was counted once. The chain combines TRBV10-3 with TRBJ2-3, with D tentatively TRBD2 (6 bases). This CDR3 region has 13 residues. V was shortened by 4 bases and J by 1 base, with 6 bases between the two germline ends. CDR1 and CDR2 from the germline V gene are ENHRY and SYGVKD. The CDR3 is CAISAGGTDTQYF. CDR3 DNA sequence: TGTGCCATCAGTGCGGGGGGCACAGATACGCAGTATTTT.

This clonotype was recorded many times. The chain employs TRBV25-1 and TRBJ1-5; D call uncertain. Trimming pared 3 bases from V and 5 bases from J, leaving 17 bases between. Germline lookup yields CDR1 MGHDK and CDR2 SYGVNS. This CDR3 has 16 residues. CDR3 region: CASSDGTLTDHQPQHF. The CDR3 DNA is TGTGCCAGCAGTGATGGCACACTAACCGACCATCAGCCCCAGCATTTT.

This chain joins TRBV6-6 and TRBJ2-1; 9 nucleotides align to TRBD1. Germline CDR1 reads MNHNY; CDR2 reads SVGAGI (reference sequence). The CDR3 is 15 amino acids. The V and J ends lost 7 bases and 2 bases, in that order; junction bases with no gene match: 6. CDR3 in amino acids: CASKGQGYAYNEQFF. Here the CDR3 DNA reads TGTGCCAGCAAGGGACAGGGTTACGCCTACAATGAGCAGTTCTTC.

The V call is TRBV29-1, the J call TRBJ2-3; the D is unclear. The V and J ends lost 8 bases and 9 bases respectively, with 12 bases between them. CDR1 and CDR2 from the germline V gene are SQVTM and ANQGSEA. The CDR3 is made up of 10 amino acids. DNA of the CDR3: TGCAGCACCTATGTCGGCACGCAGTATTTT. It encodes CSTYVGTQYF.

V and J are TRBV6-6 and TRBJ2-7; 7 bases line up with TRBD1. The V gene's germline CDR1 is MNHNY and CDR2 SVGAGI (reference sequence). The V segment lost 4 bases and the J segment 6 bases; nucleotides outside the gene matches: 9. This CDR3 comprises 14 residues. Written as DNA, the CDR3 is TGTGCCAGCAGTTCTGGGACAGCTGCGGCCGAGCAGTACTTC. This codes for CASSSGTAAAEQYF.

About this clonotype: Mismatch with germline at one junction end may stem from a read error. This chain links TRBV30 with TRBJ2-1, with D uncertain. The V gene's germline CDR1 is GTSNPN and CDR2 SVGIG (reference sequence). This CDR3 contains 14 residues. CDR3 sequence (DNA): TGTGCCTGGAGGAACCCCGAGGAATACAATGAGCGGTTCTTC. This sequence encodes CAWRNPEEYNERFF.

V usage is TRBV9 and J usage is TRBJ2-1, with 9 bases that match TRBD2. The CDR3 sequence is 17 residues long. Germline CDR1 and CDR2: SGDLS and YYNGEE. J gave up 0 bases and V 4 bases, and 8 bases lay outside the gene matches. DNA of the CDR3: TGTGCCAGCAGCCAAAGTGTTAGCGGGAGCTCCTACAATGAGCAGTTCTTC. This codes for CASSQSVSGSSYNEQFF.